A single sample is the source of the 20 T cell receptor beta chains below, sequenced in a study of PD-L1 blockade in urothelial cancer. Clones were read by immunoSEQ multiplex PCR, and TCRdb kept only the in-frame ones, dropping some. The sample contains 130,000 or so clones, approximately 84% of which appear only once. The time point was: pretreatment peripheral blood. Sequencing was performed on PBMCs, taken around atezolizumab (anti-PD-L1) treatment. These TCRs come from a man in his forties or fifties with urothelial cancer.

This clone was seen only once. This sequence joins TRBV27 and TRBJ2-7, with D maybe TRBD2 (6 bases). Trimming took off 0 bases at V and 2 bases at J, with 17 bases between the two ends. The germline V gene encodes CDR1 MNHEY and CDR2 SMNVEV (reference sequence). The CDR3 spans 17 residues. The CDR3 here is CASSLSGVAEIAYEQYF. CDR3 DNA: TGTGCCAGCAGTTTATCCGGGGTAGCGGAGATCGCCTACGAGCAGTACTTC.

V and J are TRBV18 and TRBJ2-7; D is possibly TRBD2 (5 bases). The length of the CDR3 is 13 residues. V dropped 6 bases and J dropped 3 bases, with 12 bases sitting between them. Germline lookup yields CDR1 KGHSH and CDR2 LQKENI. CDR3 coding DNA: TGTGCCAGCTCGCGGGCGGTAAACTACGAGCAGTACTTC. Translated: CASSRAVNYEQYF. The variable domain in full, with the rest retrieved from reference TRBV18 and TRBJ2-7, is NAGVMQNPRHLVRRRGQEARLRCSPMKGHSHVYWYRQLPEEGLKFMVYLQKENIIDESGMPKERFSAEFPKEGPSILRIQQVVRGDSAAYFCASSRAVNYEQYFGPGTRLTVT.

The rearrangement joins TRBV19 to TRBJ2-2; TRBD2 matches 9 bases. Per germline, CDR1 LNHDA and CDR2 SQIVND (reference sequence). V trimming: 3 bases; J trimming: 4 bases; junction bases outside the gene matches: 6. The length of the CDR3 is 16 residues. The CDR3, as DNA: TGTGCCAGTAGTATCGGGACTAGCTGGGGCACCGGGGAGCTGTTTTTT. As protein: CASSIGTSWGTGELFF.

This chain joins TRBV11-3 and TRBJ2-1; D perhaps matches TRBD2 (7 bases). The germline gives CDR1 SGHNT, CDR2 YENEEA. The CDR3 is 15 amino acids. V lost 3 bases and J lost 3, with 12 bases in between. In DNA form, the CDR3 reads TGTGCCAGCAGCTTTGGGGGGGGCGTCTACAATGAGCAGTTCTTC. It translates to CASSFGGGVYNEQFF.

The chain employs TRBV6-6 and TRBJ2-1; 8 positions match TRBD2. This CDR3 region has 16 residues. V trimming: 0 bases; J trimming: 8 bases; junction bases outside the gene matches: 9. The germline V gene has CDR1 MNHNY and CDR2 SVGAGI (reference sequence). This chain's CDR3 is CASSYSMAGGDDEQFF. CDR3 nucleotides: TGTGCCAGCAGTTACTCGATGGCGGGAGGAGACGATGAGCAGTTCTTC.

This chain joins TRBV19 and TRBJ2-1; the match to TRBD2 covers 9 bases. Trimming removed 7 bases from V and 0 bases from J; junction bases left unmatched: 4. This CDR3 comprises 15 residues. Germline V gene sequence: CDR1 LNHDA, CDR2 SQIVND (reference sequence). CDR3 region: CASNLAGNSYNEQFF. CDR3 nucleotide sequence: TGTGCCAGTAATCTAGCGGGAAACTCCTACAATGAGCAGTTCTTC.

As for this clone: Mismatch with germline at one junction end may stem from a read error. The rearrangement joins TRBV7-7 to TRBJ1-1, with a weak D call TRBD1 (5 bases). This CDR3 region has 13 residues. Germline values: CDR1 SSHAT, CDR2 FNYEAQ (reference sequence). CDR3 amino acids: CASSPLGGGGAFF. The CDR3 bases are TGTGCTAGCAGCCCACTCGGCGGGGGGGGAGCTTTCTTT.

CDR3 bases: TGTGCCAGTAAGGGCCGGGGGACTGGAAACACCATATATTTT. Residues: CASKGRGTGNTIYF. The chain couples TRBV19 to TRBJ1-3, with a possible D match to TRBD1 (5 bases). Germline V CDR1 and CDR2: LNHDA, SQIVND (reference sequence). The CDR3 contains 14 residues. V lost 7 bases to trimming and J lost 2 bases, with 12 bases between them. Full variable domain (rest looked up from reference TRBV19 and TRBJ1-3): DGGITQSPKYLFRKEGQNVTLSCEQNLNHDAMYWYRQDPGQGLRLIYYSQIVNDFQKGDIAEGYSVSREKKESFPLTVTSAQKNPTAFYLCASKGRGTGNTIYFGEGSWLTVV.

This rearrangement joins TRBV28 to TRBJ2-7, with TRBD1 matching 7 bases. The CDR3 length is 19 residues. Unmatched junction bases numbered 18, after V lost 4 bases and J lost 0 bases. Germline V gene sequence: CDR1 MDHEN, CDR2 SYDVKM. CDR3 protein: CASSWLPTGLAGGSYEQYF. The CDR3 nucleotides are TGTGCCAGCAGTTGGCTACCCACCGGGTTGGCAGGGGGCTCCTACGAGCAGTACTTC.

The V and J genes are TRBV2 and TRBJ1-5; no clear D. Deletions cut 4 bases from V and 0 bases from J, with 7 bases between. Germline V gene sequence: CDR1 SNHLY, CDR2 FYNNEI. The CDR3 length is 14 residues. CDR3 DNA: TGTGCCAGCAGTGTCACCGGTAGCAATCAGCCCCAGCATTTT. This gives the protein CASSVTGSNQPQHF.

The V call is TRBV7-2, the J call TRBJ1-4; 7 nucleotides match TRBD1. There are 13 residues in the CDR3. The germline gives CDR1 SGHTA, CDR2 FQGNSA. V was pared by 8 bases and J by 8 bases, with 8 bases of the junction left unmatched. The CDR3 coding sequence is TGTGCCAGCTCATCCGGGGACAGAGAAAAACTGTTTTTT. Translating it yields CASSSGDREKLFF.

The gene calls are TRBV6-1 and TRBJ2-5; unclear D gene. Germline V gene sequence: CDR1 MNHNS, CDR2 SASEGT. This CDR3 is 14 amino acids long. Trimming cost V 4 bases and J 3 bases, with 12 bases left between them. Here the CDR3 reads CASSGSGSKETQYF. As DNA, the CDR3 is TGTGCCAGCAGTGGGTCAGGTAGTAAAGAGACCCAGTACTTC.

The chain joins TRBV19 to TRBJ2-2; D ambiguous. The germline gives CDR1 LNHDA, CDR2 SQIVND (reference sequence). The CDR3 runs 13 residues. V lost 6 bases and J 5 bases, leaving 10 bases between the germline ends. This CDR3 reads CASRVSRTGELFF. The DNA for the CDR3 is TGTGCCAGTAGGGTATCGAGGACCGGGGAGCTGTTTTTT.

The chain combines TRBV5-4 with TRBJ2-1; D is undetermined. Germline CDR1 SGHNT, CDR2 YYREEE (reference sequence). The V end lost 4 bases, the J end lost 0 bases, and 14 bases lay between the germline ends. The CDR3 consists of 16 residues. Written as DNA, the CDR3 is TGTGCCAGCAGCCCCCCGTCAATGAGCTCCTACAATGAGCAGTTCTTC. Translation: CASSPPSMSSYNEQFF.

This clone appeared a few times. This sequence joins TRBV9 and TRBJ1-6, with D possibly being TRBD1 (5 bases). Germline CDR1 is SGDLS and CDR2 is YYNGEE. Trimming pared 2 bases from V and 5 bases from J, leaving 8 bases between. This CDR3 comprises 14 residues. For the CDR3, the DNA is TGTGCCAGCAGCGTCAGCAGGGATAATTCACCCCTCCACTTT. Its translation is CASSVSRDNSPLHF.

The CDR3: CAWNWDRAYEQYF. In DNA, the CDR3 is TGTGCCTGGAACTGGGACAGGGCCTACGAGCAGTACTTC. This sequence joins TRBV30 and TRBJ2-7, with 9 positions matching TRBD1. This CDR3 spans 13 amino acids. Germline assignment: CDR1 GTSNPN and CDR2 SVGIG (reference sequence). V lost 4 bases and J lost 2; bases outside the gene matches: 3.

V gene TRBV30 combines with J gene TRBJ1-5, with D possibly being TRBD1 (5 bases). CDR3 length equals 13 residues. CDR1 and CDR2 (germline): GTSNPN, SVGIG (reference sequence). V shed 6 bases and J shed 3 bases, with 12 bases lying between them. The CDR3 sequence is CACSRQSNQPQHF. The CDR3, as DNA: TGTGCCTGCTCCAGACAGTCCAATCAGCCCCAGCATTTT.

This clone was detected only once. J is TRBJ2-7 and V is TRBV6-1; 10 positions agree with TRBD1. Germline V CDR1 and CDR2: MNHNS, SASEGT. V shed 2 bases, J shed 2 bases, and the junction held 3 bases outside the gene matches. The CDR3 contains 15 residues. The CDR3 here is CASSERTGGAYEQYF. In DNA form, the CDR3 reads TGTGCCAGCAGTGAAAGGACAGGGGGAGCCTACGAGCAGTACTTC.

The table lists this clone with a count of one. This chain uses TRBV30 with TRBJ2-3; TRBD2 matches 8 bases. This CDR3 comprises 15 residues. The J segment lost 2 bases and the V segment lost 0 bases, leaving 4 bases of the junction unmatched. Germline V gives CDR1 GTSNPN, CDR2 SVGIG (reference sequence). In DNA, the CDR3 is TGTGCCTGGAGTGTACCTAGCGGGTACACAGATACGCAGTATTTT. This gives the protein CAWSVPSGYTDTQYF. The complete variable domain, with remaining parts taken from reference TRBV30 and TRBJ2-3, reads SQTIHQWPATLVQPVGSPLSLECTVEGTSNPNLYWYRQAAGRGLQLLFYSVGIGQISSEVPQNLSASRPQDRQFILSSKKLLLSDSGFYLCAWSVPSGYTDTQYFGPGTRLTVL.

The genes are TRBV9 and TRBJ2-5, with 7 bases matching TRBD2. J was trimmed by 4 bases and V by 0 bases; bases with no gene match: 12. Germline CDR1 SGDLS, CDR2 YYNGEE. This CDR3 is 17 amino acids long. CDR3 sequence (DNA): TGTGCCAGCAGCGTAGGCGTCGTGGGAGGGCCGAGAGAGACCCAGTACTTC. Amino acid sequence: CASSVGVVGGPRETQYF.